The T cell receptor beta chain under discussion was sequenced for a study of regulatory T cells in long-lasting Graves disease. Time point here: newly diagnosed GD, antithyroid drugs for less than 3 months. The TCR library was prepared using RNA isolated from PBMCs. Building the TCR beta libraries relied on iRepertoire HTBI primers, and CDR3 regions underwent Arm-PCR. TCRdb redid the calling of the multiplex PCR reads with MiXCR, one entry per CDR3 protein. The profile shows hundreds of thousands of distinct CDR3 sequences, about 16% of them singletons. At least ten counts were recorded for this clonotype. This sample was shared with a second study, whose subject was T cells in Graves' hyperthyroidism and ophthalmopathy. As reported in that work: Researchers found most expanded thyroid clonotypes above 0.001 in blood as well.

The source material was peripheral blood mononuclear cells (PBMCs), sampled at new diagnosis, from a patient treated with antithyroid drugs. This TCR was sampled from a man between 18 and 29 years old with Graves disease.

Here the CDR3 DNA reads TGTGCCAGCAGTTTTACCGGGACAGGGCACAATGAGCAGTTCTTC. It translates to CASSFTGTGHNEQFF. The rearrangement uses TRBV6-2 or TRBV6-3 and TRBJ2-1; the match to TRBD1 covers 9 bases. Trimming removed 4 bases from V and 5 bases from J; junction bases left unmatched: 6. In germline, CDR1 is MNHEY, CDR2 SVGEGT. This CDR3 has 15 residues.